This T cell receptor (beta chain) is from a study of blood T cell repertoires in COVID-19. Study background: Samples came from the United States, Italy and Spain, spanning acute and convalescent COVID-19.

Study processing details: Reference gene primers were amplified, and this amplification served to estimate nucleated cell counts. Profiling relied on immunoSEQ multiplex PCR, and the TCRdb table lists in-frame clones only, not all of them. V and J calls and clone size come straight from that table; D and trimming were deduced from the DNA. The sample consists of over 45,000 clones, 65% to 90% of them appearing once. The CDR3 consists of 17 residues. J lost 5 bases, V lost 0 bases, and 3 bases had no gene match. Germline-derived CDR1 and CDR2 are KGHSH and LQKENI. The J gene is TRBJ2-5, the V gene TRBV18, with 16 bases identical to TRBD2. Sequenced: peripheral blood. This TCR came from a man between 35 and 55 years old with acute or convalescent COVID-19. The CDR3 region is CASSPPGLAGGQETQYF. CDR3 DNA: TGTGCCAGCTCACCACCGGGACTAGCGGGGGGGCAGGAGACCCAGTACTTC.